This T cell receptor (beta chain) emerged from a study of blood T cells in healthy people across ages (dated by TCRdb to about 2015). Study-level background: Template switching captured roughly one uniquely barcoded TCR beta cDNA molecule per two T cells in model experiments. Two additional independent replicas of 1 million unique cDNA reads from the same blood draw were analyzed for two donors (one aged 18 to 30 and one aged 80 or older). Four age groups were formed from the donors: young (average approximately 15 years), middle-aged (approximately 40), aged (about 62) and long-lived (more than 75). Age-related changes in TCR beta repertoire diversity were measured in the study by deep sequencing normalized with unique cDNA molecular identifiers. The paper's findings and limits, for the study overall: Estimates of total diversity based on one million sequenced T cells were considered lower bounds and underestimates. Because the CMV infection status of the donors was unknown, age-related changes in expanded clonotypes may potentially have been confounded. Compared with the aged group, the long-lived group had more naive CD4+ T cells, fewer expanded clones and increased TCR diversity, suggesting age selection. As age increased, observed TCR beta diversity per million T cells dropped in a roughly linear way, and a significant reduction was already evident by age 40. Observed TCR beta diversity correlated strongly with the percentage of naive T cells measured by flow cytometry. Because profiling used bulk unsorted PBMCs, naive and antigen-experienced compartments could not be compared conclusively.

V is reduced by 3 bases and J by 2 bases, leaving a spacing of 14 bases between them. CDR3 length: 15 amino acids, cysteine to phenylalanine. Left in the record is the CDR3 DNA by itself, 45 bases read in frame from the first base. Per the germline V gene (reference sequence), LGHDT is the CDR1 and YNNKEL is the CDR2. The library was generated by 5' RACE. Instrument on record: Illumina HiSeq 2500. A second PCR of roughly 6 to 11 cycles was run with a J-beta primer mix and a sample-barcoded 5' primer. A template-switch 5' adaptor carrying 12 random nucleotides introduced a unique molecular identifier onto each TCR beta cDNA molecule. Each sample yielded at least 3 million CDR3-containing paired-end reads. First-strand cDNA was synthesized from all RNA with the Mint cDNA synthesis kit, primed by a TRBC-specific oligonucleotide. All cDNA was treated with uracil-DNA glycosylase and then went through a first 18-cycle PCR with the universal primers M1SS and BC2_uni_R. The authors' pipeline ran thus. For normalization, 1 million high-quality reads, each with a distinct molecular identifier, were randomly selected from each sample. Instead of being binned into consensus sequences, reads that shared molecular identifiers were thrown out. MiTCR, with a Q25 quality threshold and the strictest error-elimination algorithm, was used for CDR3 identification, clonotype clustering and error correction. Lower-bound total TCR beta diversity was estimated with a nonparametric unseen species model using Euler transformation. TCRdb's own reprocessing of the public reads used fastp at Q25 and MiXCR and kept productive beta chains. Records with the same CDR3 protein are collapsed into one entry carrying the most frequent genes and DNA. The V and J calls come from TCRdb's annotation, not from the publication. Here the sample has about 780,000 distinct CDR3 sequences; approximately 24% occur a single time. The ten largest clonotypes hold about 3% of the sample.

The approximately 41 donors, aged 6 to 90 years, were systemically healthy Caucasian individuals from Russia. Around 10 milliliters of peripheral blood were collected from each donor into EDTA-treated Vacutainer tubes. Ficoll-Paque density-gradient centrifugation was used to isolate PBMCs, with at least 7 million obtained per sample. Total RNA was extracted from PBMCs with Trizol reagent, with at least 5 micrograms obtained per sample. For every donor, an aliquot of PBMCs went through flow cytometry to measure the percentages of naive CD45RAhigh/CD27high T cells. This clonotype has more than one count but fewer than ten. No antigen is known for it. Within one base of it there is no much larger clone, and no base qualities were kept. These same records also appear under a second study, on T cells of mothers and their children. As that second study puts it: The donors were nine systemically healthy Caucasian individuals, made up of three mothers and their six children. cDNA synthesis consumed the entire amount of extracted RNA, loaded at approximately 1.6 ug RNA in each 15 ul reaction. Sample barcodes and 2-4 random nucleotides were added via the M1S primer in the second PCR. Over 8 million TCR beta CDR3 reads were obtained for each mother, and 2.5 million to 3.5 million reads were obtained for each child. In both related and unrelated pairs, thymic selection shapes the output of TCR recombination in a similar way, with inherited differences having only a minor effect. Normalized repertoire overlap was always found to be slightly, but never significantly, higher in related mother-child pairs than in unrelated mother-child pairs. No persistent microchimeric T cell clones were detected, at a sensitivity of approximately 100 clones per million clonotypes. Deep NGS was used in the study to compare the TCR beta repertoires of mothers and children and to look for features that separate related mother-child pairs from unrelated individuals. On average, the children were roughly 11 +/- 4 years old, while the mothers were approximately 41 +/- 4 years old. After adapter ligation with NEBNext reagents, the libraries were sequenced on Illumina HiSeq 2000 with 100+100 nt paired-end reads. Mother and child libraries were prepared a month apart and sequenced in separate runs to prevent cross-contamination. Between about 500,000 and 2,100,000 distinct TCR beta clonotypes were identified per donor. Naive TCR beta clonotypes were estimated from low-frequency clonotypes matched to each donor's FACS-determined naive share, without sorting.

Source material: blood. This TCR was sampled from a boy younger than 18 in good health. The chain joins TRBV3-1 to TRBJ2-7; no D gene can be assigned with confidence. This receptor carries the CDR3 CASSHPGRFTYEQYF. The sequenced DNA is TGTGCCAGCAGCCACCCCGGAAGATTCACCTACGAGCAGTACTTC.